This TCR beta chain is from a study of blood T cell repertoires in COVID-19 (dated by TCRdb to between 2020 and 2021). Notes on the research overall: Collaborator samples came from the United States, Italy and Spain and covered acute and convalescent phases of COVID-19. The repertoires were made available in a free public database intended to serve as a resource for research on the immune response to SARS-CoV-2. The dataset comprised deeply sampled blood TCRbeta repertoires from subjects exposed to, actively infected with, or recovered from COVID-19. Where available, HLA class I and class II types were taken from metadata supplied by the sample provider and were not determined by assay-based typing. The material from the prospective study consisted of cDNA or gDNA derived from T cells, B-cell-depleted T cells, or PBMCs. Samples came from the ongoing ImmuneRACE study (first 160 participants) plus 1,254 subjects from 6 global collaborators. Sample metadata almost always included a de-identified subject ID, COVID-19 status, age in years and sex.

With respect to this clone: Its recognized antigen is unknown. No much larger clone exists at a distance of one base, and base qualities are not known.

Whole blood was collected in K2EDTA tubes by collaborating institutions according to the institutions' own protocols. For TCRbeta analysis, collaborators shipped samples in one of three forms: frozen whole blood, isolated PBMCs, or DNA extracted from either of those sample types. The study at large found these results: The quantity of clinical and demographic metadata differed by source and by participant and was supplied without curation.

The immunoSEQ Assay, a bias-controlled multiplex PCR, was used to amplify TCRbeta CDR3 regions from genomic DNA. Per the original workflow: The number of nucleated cells in each sample was estimated from the amplification of reference gene primers within the assay. To quantify the absolute abundance of each unique TCRbeta CDR3 rearrangement, sequence reads were collapsed and filtered. Productive Simpson clonality was computed per sample as the square root of Simpson's diversity index over productive rearrangements. TCRdb obtained this table from immuneACCESS and retained in-frame rearrangements with V and J assigned. These tables miss some clones; where compared with another copy, unresolved V genes account for less than half of the shortfall, and the remainder is unexplained. That table supplies the V and J calls and clone size; D and trimming were determined from the DNA. For this sample the table gives a few hundred thousand clones, of which roughly 85% were detected only once. The ten largest make up approximately 3.6% of the sample.

The sequence derives from a woman under 30 with acute or convalescent COVID-19. Material: peripheral blood.

The bases are TGTGCTAGTGGCCCCACTAGCGGGCTCGCTTACGAGCAGTACTTC. It translates to CASGPTSGLAYEQYF. Here the chain combines TRBV12-5 and TRBJ2-7, with TRBD2 matching 9 junction bases. After removal of 6 bases from V and 4 bases from J, the junction retains 10 bases not matched to a gene. The germline V gene encodes CDR1 LGHNT and CDR2 FRNRAP. Inclusive of the bounding cysteine and phenylalanine, the CDR3 is 15 residues long. Only the CDR3 DNA is retained, 45 bases long and in frame from the first base.